A selection of T cell receptor beta chains follows, all from one sample in a study of identical twins. MiXCR, run by TCRdb on the 5' RACE reads, gives a single entry per CDR3 protein. Of about 260,000 distinct CDR3 sequences detected, approximately 7% appear once; the ten largest clones hold 3.6%. This same sample was also taken into another study, of yellow fever vaccine responses in identical twins.

Material for sequencing was memory (CD45RO+) T cells sorted from blood. All receptors derive from a woman aged 18-29 years in good health. Each CDR3 is given with its conserved first and last residue. The D gene is left open where the match is weak. A row's size may be missing; if present it is once, few, many or a size class.

CATSDIAASTDTQYF	TGTGCCACCAGTGATATAGCGGCAAGCACAGATACGCAGTATTTT	.	TRBV24-1	TRBJ2-3	many
CSARDSRGETQYF	TGCAGTGCTAGAGATTCCCGGGGCGAGACCCAGTACTTC	.	TRBV20-1	TRBJ2-5	.
CASSRGTSGRYEQFF	TGTGCCAGCAGCCGCGGGACTAGCGGGAGATATGAGCAGTTCTTC	TRBD2	TRBV11-2	TRBJ2-1	.
CASSTGQGGSQPQHF	TGTGCCAGCAGTACCGGACAGGGGGGAAGTCAGCCCCAGCATTTT	TRBD1	TRBV28	TRBJ1-5	.
CASSLGGLTKNIQYF	TGTGCCAGCAGCTTAGGGGGGCTGACTAAAAACATTCAGTACTTC	.	TRBV7-2	TRBJ2-4	.
CASSESGDVSPLHF	TGTGCCAGCAGTGAATCCGGGGACGTTTCACCCCTCCACTTT	.	TRBV25-1	TRBJ1-6	few
CASSRGQGVLEQYF	TGCGCCAGCAGCCGCGGACAGGGGGTCTTGGAGCAGTACTTC	TRBD1	TRBV5-1	TRBJ2-7	few
CSVADRANTDTQYF	TGCAGCGTGGCGGACAGAGCCAACACAGATACGCAGTATTTT	.	TRBV29-1	TRBJ2-3	many
CASSRGLAVYEQYF	TGTGCCAGCAGTAGGGGACTAGCGGTTTACGAGCAGTACTTC	TRBD2	TRBV12-3/TRBV12-4	TRBJ2-7	few
CASSLMIGNIQYF	TGTGCCAGTAGCTTAATGATCGGAAACATTCAGTACTTC	.	TRBV19	TRBJ2-4	.
CASSYFDRPSPLHF	TGTGCCAGCAGTTACTTTGACAGACCATCACCCCTCCACTTT	.	TRBV6-5	TRBJ1-6	many
CASQPGDWNTGELFF	TGTGCCAGCCAACCCGGAGATTGGAACACCGGGGAGCTGTTTTTT	.	TRBV28	TRBJ2-2	.
CASSSRRISYEQYF	TGTGCCAGCAGCTCGAGACGGATCTCCTACGAGCAGTACTTC	.	TRBV5-6	TRBJ2-7	few
CASSPTSGYNEQFF	TGTGCCAGCTCACCGACGTCAGGATACAATGAGCAGTTCTTC	.	TRBV18	TRBJ2-1	few
CASSFVSGYTDTQYF	TGTGCCAGCAGTTTCGTTTCGGGTTACACAGATACGCAGTATTTT	.	TRBV12-3/TRBV12-4	TRBJ2-3	many
CASSSTSGRITGELFF	TGTGCCAGCAGCTCGACTAGCGGGAGAATTACCGGGGAGCTGTTTTTT	TRBD2	TRBV11-2	TRBJ2-2	few
CASSPKNSYEQYF	TGTGCCAGCTCACCAAAAAATTCCTACGAGCAGTACTTC	.	TRBV18	TRBJ2-7	many
CASRRGKGEQFF	TGTGCCAGTCGTCGGGGGAAGGGTGAGCAGTTCTTC	.	TRBV12-3/TRBV12-4	TRBJ2-1	few
CASSSYRAFTYEQYF	TGCGCCAGCAGCAGCTACAGGGCTTTTACCTACGAGCAGTACTTC	.	TRBV5-1	TRBJ2-7	few
CASSIVSSEQFF	TGTGCCAGTAGTATAGTGTCGTCCGAGCAGTTCTTC	.	TRBV19	TRBJ2-1	few
CASSRLPVAYNEQFF	TGTGCCAGCAGCCGTCTCCCTGTGGCCTACAATGAGCAGTTCTTC	.	TRBV3-1	TRBJ2-1	few
CASSLGEGKPSYEQYF	TGCGCCAGCAGCTTGGGCGAGGGTAAGCCCTCCTACGAGCAGTACTTC	.	TRBV5-1	TRBJ2-7	few
CASSPDTHEQYF	TGTGCCAGCAGCCCCGACACCCACGAGCAGTACTTC	.	TRBV11-1	TRBJ2-7	many
CASSFVGVGEQYF	TGTGCCAGCAGTTTCGTGGGAGTTGGCGAGCAGTACTTC	.	TRBV28	TRBJ2-7	.
CASSQDALAGGSETQYF	TGTGCCAGCAGCCAAGATGCACTAGCGGGAGGTTCAGAGACCCAGTACTTC	TRBD2	TRBV4-2	TRBJ2-5	many
CASSYQIGVQETQYF	TGTGCCAGCAGCTACCAGATTGGCGTCCAAGAGACCCAGTACTTC	.	TRBV7-7	TRBJ2-5	many